This entry features one T cell receptor beta chain sequence. Its specificity is not known. These data come from a study of T cells after yellow fever vaccination. Broader study findings: Researchers noted that a small share of clonotypes showed up in both CD4 and CD8 compartments. Abundant bulk-population clonotypes could contaminate the FACS-sorted repertoires. Once the booster was given, most primary-vaccination clones reappeared, at about 95% for CD4 and over 70% for CD8.

The CDR3 runs 14 residues. The V segment lost 9 bases and the J segment 4 bases; nucleotides outside the gene matches: 8. Germline CDR1 is LNHDA and CDR2 is SQIVND (reference sequence). Template switching by 5'RACE produced TCR cDNA, adding a universal primer site and UMIs. TCRdb processed the 5' RACE reads anew with MiXCR; each CDR3 protein has one entry. The sample holds 250,000 or so distinct CDR3 sequences, 3.6% seen once. The chain couples TRBV19 to TRBJ2-3; 9 bases line up with TRBD2. The source of this sequence is a man aged 18 to 30 who received the YFV17D yellow fever vaccine. Specimen: PBMCs, collected 15 days after the yellow fever booster vaccination. CDR3 loop: CASKPGLASDTQYF. The CDR3 DNA follows: TGTGCCAGCAAACCGGGACTAGCCTCAGATACGCAGTATTTT.